A single TCR beta chain is shown here with its context. The data originate from a study of control samples from healthy donors and cancer patients. Assay used: immunoSEQ multiplex PCR; TCRdb lists only in-frame clones, some missing. The sample carries approximately 89,000 clones, 70% to 90% recorded once. Germline values: CDR1 SQVTM, CDR2 ANQGSEA. This CDR3 has 13 amino acids. The V gene end was trimmed by 6 bases and the J gene end by 2 bases; junction bases not matched to a gene: 5. The sequenced material came from blood. The source is a man aged 45 to 65 in good health. The chain employs TRBV29-1 and TRBJ2-5; 8 nucleotides agree with TRBD1. The CDR3 sequence is CSVDRGGQETQYF. CDR3 sequence (DNA): TGCAGCGTCGACAGGGGTGGGCAAGAGACCCAGTACTTC.